The rows below give T cell receptor beta chains drawn from one sample of a study of blood T cell repertoires in COVID-19. Produced via immunoSEQ multiplex PCR; TCRdb's table is partial and in-frame only. The sample consists of 250,000 to 350,000 clones, roughly 90% of them appearing once. The sequenced sample was peripheral blood. The receptor source for this set is a woman aged 25 to 45 with COVID-19, enrolled during active disease. Each CDR3 is given with its conserved first and last residue. Fields, in order: J gene, D gene, V gene, clone size, CDR3 length, CDR3 DNA, CDR3 protein. D genes are given only for firm matches. A clone size is listed for some rows: how often the clone was seen (once, few, many), or a class if it is expanded.

TRBJ2-3 TRBD1 TRBV5-4 once 12 TGTGCCAGCAGCCCGGGGACAGCCTCCTGGTATTTT CASSPGTASWYF
TRBJ1-1 TRBD1 TRBV6-5 - 15 TGTGCCAGCAGTTACGACAGGGGTCGTGGGACTGAAGCTTTCTTT CASSYDRGRGTEAFF
TRBJ2-7 - TRBV25-1 - 15 TGTGCCAGCAGCCCGGATCCTACCAGGCGCTACGAGCAGTACTTC CASSPDPTRRYEQYF
TRBJ2-2 - TRBV6-5 - 14 TGTGCCAGCAGTTACTCAGCAGGCCCCGGGGAGCTGTTTTTT CASSYSAGPGELFF
TRBJ2-7 - TRBV30 - 13 TGTGCCTGTCTCCGGGACAACACCTACGAGCAGTACTTC CACLRDNTYEQYF
TRBJ2-3 - TRBV6-2/TRBV6-3 - 12 TGTGCCAGCAGTCGGGTCACAGATACGCAGTATTTT CASSRVTDTQYF
TRBJ2-1 - TRBV12-5 - 15 TGTGCTAGTGGTTTGGGAGAGATCGTAGCTGATGAGCAGTTCTTC CASGLGEIVADEQFF
TRBJ2-1 - TRBV10-2 - 14 TGCGCCAGCAGGGGCGGGTTAGGCATCAATGAGCAGTTCTTC CASRGGLGINEQFF
TRBJ1-2 - TRBV6-2/TRBV6-3 - 14 TGTGCCAGCAGTTACGCGGGCAGACCCTATGGCTACACCTTC CASSYAGRPYGYTF
TRBJ2-1 - TRBV4-1 - 17 TGCGCCAGCAGCCAAGCCAACATGGGGGCTTCAAACAATGAGCAGTTCTTC CASSQANMGASNNEQFF
TRBJ2-3 - TRBV5-1 - 15 TGCGCCAGCAGCTCCCCCCGGGGGAGCACAGATACGCAGTATTTT CASSSPRGSTDTQYF